The T cell receptor beta chain under discussion was sequenced for a study of cytomegalovirus exposure and HLA in healthy donors. Study-level findings and limits: TCR beta chain V- and J-gene trimming was linked, in a later analysis, to a missense variant in DCLRE1C. It was assumed in the presence/absence analyses that sequencing depth was roughly uniform across donors.

The PCR had 60 Vbeta and 13 Jbeta primers. Sequencing was performed with immunoSEQ multiplex PCR; in TCRdb, only in-frame clones are kept and a portion is missing. The sample has 150,000 to 200,000 clones, roughly 70% seen once. Concerning this clone itself: Its antigen is not known.

The sequenced sample was PBMCs. This receptor was taken from a male donor in good health and CMV-seronegative.

CDR3: CSVWDTNTEAFF. In DNA, the CDR3 is TGCAGCGTTTGGGACACGAACACTGAAGCTTTCTTT. V and J are TRBV29-1 and TRBJ1-1; a weak D match, TRBD1 (6 bases). CDR3 length equals 12 residues. Germline lookup yields CDR1 SQVTM and CDR2 ANQGSEA. V shed 5 bases and J shed 1 base, with 8 bases lying between them.